This TCR beta chain was recovered during a study of T-cell reconstitution after alpha-beta-depleted transplantation in children. Preparation of the TCRbeta library was carried out with unique molecular identifiers. TCRdb independently ran MiXCR on the PCR reads; one entry per CDR3 protein. This sample has 400,000 to 500,000 distinct CDR3 sequences, with roughly 11% found just once. This clonotype occurred a few times. The germline V gene has CDR1 SGHTA and CDR2 FQGNSA. With 1 base removed from V and 3 bases from J, the gap between germline ends came to 13 bases. This CDR3 is 16 amino acids long. The sample here was PBMCs from the stem cell graft donor, taken from the stem cell graft. This receptor was identified in a human donor who donated a stem cell graft to a child with acute myeloid leukemia. This chain uses TRBV7-2 with TRBJ1-5, with TRBD1 as a possible D gene (5 bases). CDR3 residues: CASSLVLGGFNQPQHF. The CDR3 DNA reads TGTGCCAGCAGCTTAGTTCTTGGGGGATTCAATCAGCCCCAGCATTTT.